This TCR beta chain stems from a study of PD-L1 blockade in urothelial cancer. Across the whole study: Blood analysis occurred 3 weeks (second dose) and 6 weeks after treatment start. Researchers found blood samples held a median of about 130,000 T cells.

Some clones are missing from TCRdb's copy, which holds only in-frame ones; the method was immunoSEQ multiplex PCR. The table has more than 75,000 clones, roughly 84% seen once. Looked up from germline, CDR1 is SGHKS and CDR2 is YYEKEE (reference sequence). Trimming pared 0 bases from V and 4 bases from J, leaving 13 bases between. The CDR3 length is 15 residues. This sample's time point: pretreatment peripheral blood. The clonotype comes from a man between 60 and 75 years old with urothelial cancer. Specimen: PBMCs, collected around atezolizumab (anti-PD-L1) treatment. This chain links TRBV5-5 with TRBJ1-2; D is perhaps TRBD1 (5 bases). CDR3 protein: CASSLAQGLGYGYTF. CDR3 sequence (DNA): TGTGCCAGCAGCTTGGCCCAGGGATTGGGCTATGGCTACACCTTC.